The T cell receptor (beta chain) described here comes from a study of cytomegalovirus exposure and HLA in healthy donors. Across the study: Early released data had tens of millions of unique TCRs, all coming from HLA-typed donors. General study points: It was confirmed in vitro that a few of the CMV-associated chains were specific for CMV antigens. Later examination showed HLA-associated TCR beta chains had greater clonal expansion than equally common others.

V shed 5 bases and J shed 6 bases, with 17 bases lying between them. The CDR3 sequence is 14 residues long. Germline assignment: CDR1 SGHRS and CDR2 YFSETQ. When sampled, the donors appeared nominally healthy, though they likely had unrecorded immune exposures. In regard to this clone: The antigen is undetermined.

A multiplex PCR was run with 60 Vbeta primers and 13 Jbeta primers. The protocol was immunoSEQ multiplex PCR, while the TCRdb copy is restricted to in-frame clones and leaves out a portion. Of 100,000 to 150,000 clones in the sample, 80% were seen once. This chain connects TRBV5-1 to TRBJ1-2; no clear D gene. The sequencing input was PBMCs. The receptor's source is a man younger than 45 in good health and CMV-seronegative. The CDR3 sequence: CASSPGTAADGYTF. The CDR3 region has the DNA TGCGCCAGCAGTCCCGGTACGGCTGCGGATGGCTACACCTTC.